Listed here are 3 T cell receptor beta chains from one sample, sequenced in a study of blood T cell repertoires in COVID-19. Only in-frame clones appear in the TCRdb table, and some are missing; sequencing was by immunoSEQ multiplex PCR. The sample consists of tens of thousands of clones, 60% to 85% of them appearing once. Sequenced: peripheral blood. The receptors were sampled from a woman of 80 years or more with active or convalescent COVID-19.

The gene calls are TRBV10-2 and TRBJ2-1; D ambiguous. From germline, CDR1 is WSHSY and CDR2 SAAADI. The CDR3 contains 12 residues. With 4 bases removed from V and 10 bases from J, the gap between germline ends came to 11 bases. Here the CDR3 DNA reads TGCGCCAGCAGTGTTCGGCAGGCCGAGCAGTTCTTC. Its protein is CASSVRQAEQFF.

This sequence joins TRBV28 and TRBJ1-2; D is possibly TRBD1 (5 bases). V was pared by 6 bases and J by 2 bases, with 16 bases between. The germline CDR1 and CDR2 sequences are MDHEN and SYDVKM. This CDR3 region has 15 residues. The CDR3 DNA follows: TGTGCCAGCAGAGGCGCCGGGACTGGGAACTATGGCTACACCTTC. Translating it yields CASRGAGTGNYGYTF.

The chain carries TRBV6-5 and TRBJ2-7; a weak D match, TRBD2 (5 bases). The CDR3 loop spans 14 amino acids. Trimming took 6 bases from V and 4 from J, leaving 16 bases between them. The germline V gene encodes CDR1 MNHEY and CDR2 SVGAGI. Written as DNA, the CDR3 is TGTGCCAGCAGCCGGACTCGCCCCCAATACGAGCAGTACTTC. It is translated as CASSRTRPQYEQYF.